This entry features one T cell receptor beta chain sequence. The antigen remains undetermined. Other nucleotide sequences from this sample produce the same CDR3. This CDR3 comprises 13 residues. Germline CDR1 and CDR2: SGHDT and YYEEEE. V was pared by 1 base and J by 5 bases, with 9 bases between. These data belong to a study of shared clonotypes between healthy human individuals. Study-level information: The plates for each donor numbered three CD4 naive, three CD4 memory, two CD8 naive and one CD8 memory. Study conclusions and caveats: Clonotype sharing across a few donors was observed for approximately 5% of naive CD4 clonotypes.

The naive CD8 fraction comprised CD45RO-negative cells positively selected for CCR7 and excluded terminally differentiated effector memory CD45RA+ cells. Method: immunoSEQ multiplex PCR; TCRdb's copy keeps in-frame clones and lacks some. In the table there are some 2.1 million clones, roughly 93% of which are singletons. The sequenced sample was naive CD8+ T cells from PBMCs. The receptor's source is a man younger than 35 in good health. Some clones in this sample may be carry-over from other donors' samples. The chain has TRBV5-6 and TRBJ2-5; D is perhaps TRBD1 (5 bases). The CDR3 nucleotides are TGTGCCAGCAGCTTGTCCAGGGTGGAGACCCAGTACTTC. Protein sequence: CASSLSRVETQYF. Drawing the rest from reference TRBV5-6 and TRBJ2-5, the complete variable domain is DAGVTQSPTHLIKTRGQQVTLRCSPKSGHDTVSWYQQALGQGPQFIFQYYEEEERQRGNFPDRFSGHQFPNYSSELNVNALLLGDSALYLCASSLSRVETQYFGPGTRLLVL.